This T cell receptor beta chain was recorded in a study of cytomegalovirus exposure and HLA in healthy donors. On the study more broadly: Out of 398 genotyped donors, about 76% belonged to the Caucasian-associated ancestry cluster.

J was trimmed by 4 bases and V by 0 bases; bases with no gene match: 6. The CDR3 sequence is 15 residues long. Germline V lookup: CDR1 SGHDT, CDR2 YYEEEE. PCR primers comprised 60 Vbeta and 13 Jbeta primers. Assay used: immunoSEQ multiplex PCR; TCRdb lists only in-frame clones, some missing. The table has around 130,000 clones, approximately 80% seen once. The sequenced material came from PBMCs. This clonotype was obtained from a girl aged 2 to 10 in good health and CMV-seronegative. The V gene is TRBV5-6, the J gene TRBJ2-7; 8 nucleotides agree with TRBD1. CDR3 bases: TGTGCCAGCAGCTTGGGGCAGGGGGCAGGGTACGAGCAGTACTTC. It is translated as CASSLGQGAGYEQYF.